The 23 T cell receptor beta chains presented below share a single source sample, sequenced in a study of shared clonotypes between healthy human individuals. Produced via immunoSEQ multiplex PCR; TCRdb's table is partial and in-frame only. The table lists roughly 2.6 million clones, around nine tenths of them singletons. The sample taken for sequencing was naive CD4+ T cells sorted from blood. The subset was: CD45RA+ positively selected. The origin of the receptors is a man younger than 35 in good health.

As to this clone: The same CDR3 arises from other DNA sequences in this sample as well. The gene calls are TRBV5-4 and TRBJ2-3; D is perhaps TRBD1 (6 bases). CDR1 is SGHNT and CDR2 is YYREEE in the germline V gene (reference sequence). V lost 5 bases and J lost 3, with 13 bases in between. The CDR3 sequence is 14 residues long. The CDR3 loop reads CASSRTGSTDTQYF. CDR3 nucleotides: TGTGCCAGCAGTCGTACAGGGTCTACAGATACGCAGTATTTT.

CDR3 sequence reads: CASDSGNEETQYF. The CDR3 region has the DNA TGCGCCAGTGATAGCGGGAACGAAGAGACCCAGTACTTC. The chain combines TRBV10-2 with TRBJ2-5, with 8 bases fitting TRBD2. The CDR3 length is 13 residues. V was clipped by 9 bases and J by 3 bases; unmatched bases: 6. The germline V gene encodes CDR1 WSHSY and CDR2 SAAADI.

The CDR3 sequence: CASRGGLGDRTGNEQFF. The CDR3 DNA reads TGTGCCAGTAGAGGCGGCCTAGGGGACAGAACGGGCAATGAGCAGTTCTTC. J is TRBJ2-1 and V is TRBV19; 7 nucleotides match TRBD1. Germline CDR1 reads LNHDA; CDR2 reads SQIVND (reference sequence). V was pared by 6 bases and J by 6 bases, with 17 bases of the junction left unmatched. The CDR3 runs 17 residues.

V and J are TRBV29-1 and TRBJ2-7; TRBD1 aligns across 9 bases. Germline V gives CDR1 SQVTM, CDR2 ANQGSEA. J was trimmed by 2 bases and V by 1 base; bases with no gene match: 0. This CDR3 spans 13 amino acids. CDR3 in DNA: TGCAGCGTTGAAGGGACAGGGGCCTACGAGCAGTACTTC. The encoded protein is CSVEGTGAYEQYF.

The rearrangement uses TRBV18 and TRBJ2-7; D may be TRBD1 (5 bases). The ends were cut back, 2 bases at V and 1 base at J, with 12 bases in the middle. There are 15 residues in the CDR3. CDR1 and CDR2 from the germline V gene are KGHSH and LQKENI. This chain's CDR3 is CASSPGATGSYEQYF. In DNA, the CDR3 is TGTGCCAGCTCACCAGGGGCTACGGGTTCCTACGAGCAGTACTTC.

V and J are TRBV9 and TRBJ2-5; D might be TRBD1 (5 bases). Germline loops: CDR1 SGDLS, CDR2 YYNGEE. The CDR3 contains 11 residues. The V end lost 3 bases, the J end lost 5 bases, and 5 bases lay between the germline ends. DNA for the CDR3: TGTGCCAGCAGCGAGGGGGAGACCCAGTACTTC. Its translation is CASSEGETQYF.

The J gene is TRBJ1-4, the V gene TRBV5-4, with a possible D match to TRBD1 (5 bases). The ends were cut back, 4 bases at V and 6 bases at J, with 13 bases in the middle. Looked up from germline, CDR1 is SGHNT and CDR2 is YYREEE (reference sequence). The CDR3 contains 14 residues. In DNA, the CDR3 is TGTGCCAGCAGCACGGGGGGGGAGGATGAAAAACTGTTTTTT. As protein: CASSTGGEDEKLFF.

This clone was seen a single time. The chain couples TRBV7-9 to TRBJ2-1; the match to TRBD2 covers 8 bases. The CDR3 totals 17 residues. V dropped 7 bases and J dropped 6; count of bases not matched to a gene: 17. Germline loops: CDR1 SEHNR, CDR2 FQNEAQ (reference sequence). CDR3 in amino acids: CASIPTFREGLLNEQFF. In DNA, the CDR3 is TGTGCCAGCATCCCGACTTTCCGGGAGGGCCTTCTCAATGAGCAGTTCTTC. The complete variable domain, with remaining parts taken from reference TRBV7-9 and TRBJ2-1, reads DTGVSQNPRHKITKRGQNVTFRCDPISEHNRLYWYRQTLGQGPEFLTYFQNEAQLEKSRLLSDRFSAERPKGSFSTLEIQRTEQGDSAMYLCASIPTFREGLLNEQFFGPGTRLTVL.

J is TRBJ2-2 and V is TRBV5-1; D not resolved. CDR1 SGHRS and CDR2 YFSETQ come from the germline V gene. The CDR3 sequence is 15 residues long. Trimming removed 0 bases at V and 2 bases at J, with 8 bases between. CDR3 in amino acids: CASSLDASNTGELFF. CDR3 coding DNA: TGCGCCAGCAGCTTGGATGCATCTAACACCGGGGAGCTGTTTTTT.

In regard to this clone: Other DNA sequences in the sample encode the same CDR3. The chain is built from TRBV5-1 and TRBJ2-2; D gene ambiguous. In germline, CDR1 is SGHRS, CDR2 YFSETQ. V lost 1 base and J 5 bases, leaving 9 bases between the germline ends. The CDR3 has 14 amino acids. CDR3 nucleotide sequence: TGCGCCAGCAGCTTGCGGAGTGGGACCGGGGAGCTGTTTTTT. Translated, it gives CASSLRSGTGELFF. Full variable domain (missing parts from reference TRBV5-1 and TRBJ2-2): KAGVTQTPRYLIKTRGQQVTLSCSPISGHRSVSWYQQTPGQGLQFLFEYFSETQRNKGNFPGRFSGRQFSNSRSEMNVSTLELGDSALYLCASSLRSGTGELFFGEGSRLTVL.

V gene TRBV7-9 combines with J gene TRBJ2-5, with D possibly being TRBD2 (5 bases). Trimming pared 0 bases from V and 4 bases from J, leaving 15 bases between. The germline CDR1 and CDR2 sequences are SEHNR and FQNEAQ (reference sequence). CDR3 length equals 16 residues. The chain's CDR3 is CASSLARGQVGETQYF. DNA for the CDR3: TGTGCCAGCAGCTTAGCGCGAGGGCAGGTGGGAGAGACCCAGTACTTC.

A word on this clone: Germline and junction disagree at one end, which may indicate a read error. The rearrangement joins TRBV7-7 to TRBJ2-7, with 8 positions matching TRBD1. The CDR3 is made up of 16 amino acids. From germline, CDR1 is SSHAT and CDR2 FNYEAQ (reference sequence). The CDR3 sequence is CASSLVWTGTPYEQYF. In nucleotides, the CDR3 is TGTGCTAGCAGCTTAGTTTGGACAGGGACACCCTACGAGCAGTACTTC.

The chain employs TRBV27 and TRBJ2-1; weak D call: TRBD1 (6 bases). CDR3 length equals 16 residues. The germline V and J ends were trimmed by 5 bases and 7 bases, with 21 bases remaining between them. The germline V gene has CDR1 MNHEY and CDR2 SMNVEV (reference sequence). The CDR3 DNA follows: TGTGCCAGCAGTCCCCACGGACAGACCGGGGTGAATGAGCAGTTCTTC. Amino acids: CASSPHGQTGVNEQFF.

This clone showed up just once. The V and J genes are TRBV28 and TRBJ1-3, with D tentatively TRBD1 (6 bases). Germline loops: CDR1 MDHEN, CDR2 SYDVKM. Trimming took off 8 bases at V and 3 bases at J, with 14 bases between the two ends. This CDR3 has 14 residues. Here the CDR3 reads CASCIGGGGNTIYF. The CDR3 bases are TGTGCCAGCTGCATAGGGGGTGGTGGAAACACCATATATTTT.

This clone came up a few times. The chain combines TRBV7-2 with TRBJ1-5; D not resolved. This CDR3 comprises 14 residues. Germline lookup yields CDR1 SGHTA and CDR2 FQGNSA. With 5 bases removed from V and 2 bases from J, the gap between germline ends came to 10 bases. The CDR3 reads CASSTLTGNQPQHF. As DNA, the CDR3 is TGTGCCAGCAGCACTTTAACCGGCAATCAGCCCCAGCATTTT.

The chain uses TRBV5-1 and TRBJ2-5; 8 bases are a match to TRBD2. The CDR3 totals 13 residues. Germline trimming cut 7 bases from V and 4 bases from J; bases unmatched to any gene: 6. Germline loops: CDR1 SGHRS, CDR2 YFSETQ. CDR3 loop: CASGSGARETQYF. CDR3 in DNA: TGCGCCAGCGGTAGCGGGGCGAGAGAGACCCAGTACTTC.

The chain joins TRBV30 to TRBJ2-7; tentatively, D is TRBD2 (7 bases). This CDR3 has 14 amino acids. V dropped 5 bases and J dropped 2 bases, with 16 bases sitting between them. Per the germline V gene, CDR1 is GTSNPN and CDR2 is SVGIG (reference sequence). The DNA for the CDR3 is TGTGCCTGGGATGAGGGGGGGGCCCCCTACGAGCAGTACTTC. Amino acid sequence: CAWDEGGAPYEQYF.

In the case of this clone: The sample contains more than one DNA sequence encoding this CDR3. The V call is TRBV7-9, the J call TRBJ2-1, with D uncertain. The CDR3 totals 12 residues. The germline V gene has CDR1 SEHNR and CDR2 FQNEAQ (reference sequence). Trimming removed 5 bases at V and 5 bases at J, with 7 bases between. DNA of the CDR3: TGTGCCAGCAGCCGCGATAACAATGAGCAGTTCTTC. Its translation is CASSRDNNEQFF.

The chain carries TRBV19 and TRBJ2-5; 13 nucleotides line up with TRBD2. This CDR3 has 14 residues. Germline V gene sequence: CDR1 LNHDA, CDR2 SQIVND (reference sequence). Trimming took 6 bases from V and 6 from J; bases not matched to a gene: 4. In DNA form, the CDR3 reads TGTGCCAGTAGCACGGGACTAGCGGGACAGACCCAGTACTTC. It is translated as CASSTGLAGQTQYF.

This sequence joins TRBV7-8 and TRBJ1-1; 9 bases match TRBD1. The CDR3 loop spans 15 amino acids. CDR1 is SGHVS and CDR2 is FQNEAQ in the germline V gene. V lost 1 base and J lost 5; bases outside the gene matches: 5. CDR3 sequence: CASSLGTGVGTEAFF. Written as DNA, the CDR3 is TGTGCCAGCAGCTTAGGGACAGGGGTCGGGACTGAAGCTTTCTTT.

A single count supports this clone. The J gene is TRBJ2-1, the V gene TRBV6-5; D unclear. V dropped 6 bases and J dropped 6 bases, with 12 bases sitting between them. The germline V gene has CDR1 MNHEY and CDR2 SVGAGI. The CDR3 spans 13 residues. The CDR3 loop is CASRGILVNEQFF. In DNA, the CDR3 is TGTGCCAGCAGGGGCATCTTAGTCAATGAGCAGTTCTTC.

The chain joins TRBV21-1 to TRBJ2-7; the table gives TRBD1 as D, unverified against the DNA. TRBV21-1 is termed a pseudogene. The CDR3 runs 15 residues. The CDR3 loop reads CASSKSPDTAYEQYF. The CDR3 DNA reads as TGTGCCAGCAGCAAATCACCGGACACTGCCTACGAGCAGTACTTC.

This chain joins TRBV30 and TRBJ2-3, with 8 bases aligning to TRBD2. The CDR3 extends over 14 amino acids. V gave up 0 bases and J gave up 2 bases; unmatched junction bases: 1. Germline V gives CDR1 GTSNPN, CDR2 SVGIG (reference sequence). The CDR3 spells CAWSVGGDTDTQYF. CDR3 in DNA: TGTGCCTGGAGTGTCGGGGGGGACACAGATACGCAGTATTTT.